The next 26 T cell receptor beta chains were all read from a single sample in a study of OX40 agonist ivuxolimab in advanced cancers. The assay was immunoSEQ multiplex PCR, and TCRdb's table has in-frame clones only and misses some. The sample lists about 88,000 clones; around nine tenths were seen once. The starting material was CD4+ or CD8+ T cells sorted from blood, obtained in a trial of the OX40 agonist ivuxolimab. The receptor source for this set is an adult with an advanced solid tumor such as melanoma, head and neck, liver or kidney cancer.

Only a few counts were recorded for this clone. This chain links TRBV5-4 with TRBJ2-7; no definite D call. V was shortened by 2 bases and J by 0 bases, with 9 bases between the two germline ends. Germline V lookup: CDR1 SGHNT, CDR2 YYREEE (reference sequence). The CDR3 runs 14 residues. CDR3 coding DNA: TGTGCCAGCAGCTTAAGGGATATCTCCTACGAGCAGTACTTC. This gives the protein CASSLRDISYEQYF.

The J gene is TRBJ2-5, the V gene TRBV19, with D perhaps being TRBD1 or TRBD2 (6 bases each). The CDR3 has 13 residues. Trimming stripped 6 bases from V and 14 bases from J, with 22 bases between. Germline V gene sequence: CDR1 LNHDA, CDR2 SQIVND (reference sequence). The CDR3 nucleotides are TGTGCCAGTAGGTCGGGGGCCTCTCAACAACTTTACTTC. This codes for CASRSGASQQLYF.

The rearrangement joins TRBV7-9 to TRBJ2-3; a weak D match, TRBD1 (6 bases). This CDR3 has 16 residues. Germline V gene data show CDR1 as SEHNR and CDR2 as FQNEAQ (reference sequence). The V gene lost 1 base and the J gene lost 1 base, with 12 bases spanning the gap. This CDR3 reads CASSLVLGAGTDTQYF. The CDR3 DNA reads as TGTGCCAGCAGCTTAGTGCTGGGGGCGGGCACAGATACGCAGTATTTT.

V gene TRBV5-1 combines with J gene TRBJ1-6; D remains unclear. This CDR3 is 17 amino acids long. The germline V and J ends were trimmed by 0 bases and 0 bases, with 10 bases remaining between them. The V gene's germline CDR1 is SGHRS and CDR2 YFSETQ. CDR3 protein: CASSLVAVSSYNSPLHF. The CDR3 nucleotides are TGCGCCAGCAGCTTGGTGGCGGTCAGCTCCTATAATTCACCCCTCCACTTT.

This clone was seen only once. The J gene is TRBJ2-7, the V gene TRBV27; D might be TRBD2 (5 bases). The V end lost 5 bases, the J end lost 4 bases, and 18 bases lay between the germline ends. In germline, CDR1 is MNHEY, CDR2 SMNVEV (reference sequence). The CDR3 totals 15 residues. CDR3 sequence: CASSRAPRGTYEQYF. Here the CDR3 DNA reads TGTGCCAGCAGTCGAGCTCCTCGGGGTACTTACGAGCAGTACTTC.

The chain links TRBV5-4 to TRBJ1-3; TRBD1 might be the D (6 bases). Trimming left V 3 bases short and J 0 bases short, with 10 bases between. CDR1 and CDR2 from the germline V gene are SGHNT and YYREEE (reference sequence). This CDR3 region has 15 residues. The DNA for the CDR3 is TGTGCCAGCAGCTGGCAGGGGAACTCTGGAAACACCATATATTTT. It is translated as CASSWQGNSGNTIYF.

The chain links TRBV10-1 to TRBJ2-1, with 14 bases matching TRBD2. V lost 3 bases and J lost 6; bases outside the gene matches: 7. Germline CDR1 reads WNHNN; CDR2 reads SYGVQD (reference sequence). The CDR3 spans 17 residues. CDR3 DNA sequence: TGCGCCAGCAGTGAATGGGGACTAGCGGGAGTTGGCAATGAGCAGTTCTTC. It is translated as CASSEWGLAGVGNEQFF.

Only one count was recorded for this clone. V gene TRBV7-6 combines with J gene TRBJ2-5; D is undetermined. This CDR3 has 11 residues. CDR1 is SGHVS and CDR2 is FNYEAQ in the germline V gene. V lost 1 base, J lost 8 bases, and 5 bases lay in between. This CDR3 is CASSLDLTQYF. The DNA for the CDR3 is TGTGCCAGCAGCTTAGATCTTACCCAGTACTTC.

This clone showed up just once. J is TRBJ1-3 and V is TRBV5-1; 7 bases fit TRBD1. The CDR3 totals 15 residues. Germline lookup yields CDR1 SGHRS and CDR2 YFSETQ. With 4 bases clipped from V and 0 bases from J, the junction kept 4 bases outside the gene matches. The CDR3 DNA follows: TGCGCCAGCAGCCCACAGGGGAGCTCTGGAAACACCATATATTTT. It codes for CASSPQGSSGNTIYF.

This clone was seen only a few times. This chain connects TRBV7-7 to TRBJ2-3; D may be TRBD2 (6 bases). The CDR3 has 13 residues. Germline CDR1 and CDR2: SSHAT and FNYEAQ (reference sequence). Written as DNA, the CDR3 is TGTGCTAGCGCCGCGGGGCCCACAGATACGCAGTATTTT. Translated, it gives CASAAGPTDTQYF.

This sequence joins TRBV27 and TRBJ1-2; 7 nucleotides align to TRBD1. The CDR3 covers 15 residues. Germline lookup yields CDR1 MNHEY and CDR2 SMNVEV (reference sequence). V trimming: 3 bases; J trimming: 5 bases; junction bases outside the gene matches: 9. The CDR3 spells CASSFMRGQRYGYTF. The CDR3 bases are TGTGCCAGCAGTTTTATGAGGGGGCAACGTTATGGCTACACCTTC.

The chain employs TRBV18 and TRBJ2-7; D gene unclear. Trimming left V 4 bases short and J 0 bases short, with 10 bases between. The germline V gene encodes CDR1 KGHSH and CDR2 LQKENI. The CDR3 is 14 amino acids. The CDR3 coding sequence is TGTGCCAGCTCACTCGGACCTCTCTCCTACGAGCAGTACTTC. Translation: CASSLGPLSYEQYF.

This sequence joins TRBV11-2 and TRBJ2-7, with D perhaps TRBD2 (6 bases). The V gene lost 5 bases and the J gene lost 5 bases, with 10 bases spanning the gap. The germline CDR1 and CDR2 sequences are SGHAT and FQNNGV. The CDR3 covers 12 residues. The CDR3 DNA reads TGTGCCAGCAGCCCCCGCGGGGACGAGCAGTACTTC. It is translated as CASSPRGDEQYF.

The J gene is TRBJ2-1, the V gene TRBV7-9; D not certain. The CDR3 contains 15 residues. Germline values: CDR1 SEHNR, CDR2 FQNEAQ (reference sequence). V shed 5 bases and J shed 2 bases, with 13 bases lying between them. The CDR3 is CASSLTVLTYNEQFF. In nucleotides, the CDR3 is TGTGCCAGCAGCCTAACAGTGCTCACCTACAATGAGCAGTTCTTC.

The chain links TRBV6-1 to TRBJ2-6; 10 positions match TRBD2. This CDR3 contains 21 residues. Germline assignment: CDR1 MNHNS and CDR2 SASEGT. The V and J ends lost 2 bases and 0 bases, in that order; junction bases with no gene match: 13. CDR3 in DNA: TGTGCCAGCAGTGAAACGGTCCGCAGAGCGGGAGGGAGCTCTGGGGCCAACGTCCTGACTTTC. Its protein product is CASSETVRRAGGSSGANVLTF.

The chain employs TRBV29-1 and TRBJ2-1, with TRBD2 matching over 15 bases. CDR1 SQVTM and CDR2 ANQGSEA come from the germline V gene. Trimming took 1 base from V and 13 from J; bases not matched to a gene: 5. The CDR3 runs to 14 residues. The CDR3 loop is CSVEGTSGRGAQFF. As DNA, the CDR3 is TGCAGCGTTGAAGGGACTAGCGGGAGGGGGGCACAGTTCTTC.

The chain uses TRBV7-3 and TRBJ2-7, with 10 bases fitting TRBD1. Trimming removed 4 bases from V and 3 bases from J; junction bases left unmatched: 0. The CDR3 has 13 amino acids. CDR1 and CDR2 from the germline V gene are SGHTA and FQGTGA. The CDR3 here is CASSWTGGYEQYF. CDR3 in DNA: TGTGCCAGCAGCTGGACAGGGGGCTACGAGCAGTACTTC.

J is TRBJ1-4 and V is TRBV4-1; 9 nucleotides line up with TRBD1. Trimming at V came to 0 bases and at J to 8 bases, leaving 7 bases not matched to a gene. The CDR3 runs to 16 residues. CDR1 and CDR2 from the germline V gene are MGHRA and YSYEKL. Here the CDR3 DNA reads TGCGCCAGCAGCCAAGATCGGGACAGGGCCGGGGAAAAACTGTTTTTT. This gives the protein CASSQDRDRAGEKLFF.

The J gene is TRBJ2-1, the V gene TRBV9; no clear D. Germline V gene lookup returns CDR1 SGDLS and CDR2 YYNGEE. V was clipped by 6 bases and J by 5 bases, with 6 bases between them. This CDR3 spans 11 amino acids. The CDR3 DNA reads as TGTGCCAGCAACGGAGACAATGAGCAGTTCTTC. Amino acids: CASNGDNEQFF.

The chain is built from TRBV11-2 and TRBJ2-1, with 7 nucleotides matching TRBD1. CDR1 and CDR2 (germline): SGHAT, FQNNGV. The ends lost 8 bases at V and 5 bases at J; junction bases unmatched: 6. The CDR3 runs 13 residues. CDR3 in amino acids: CASQTGRNNEQFF. DNA for the CDR3: TGTGCCAGCCAGACAGGGCGTAACAATGAGCAGTTCTTC. Full variable domain (rest looked up from reference TRBV11-2 and TRBJ2-1): EAGVAQSPRYKIIEKRQSVAFWCNPISGHATLYWYQQILGQGPKLLIQFQNNGVVDDSQLPKDRFSAERLKGVDSTLKIQPAKLEDSAVYLCASQTGRNNEQFFGPGTRLTVL.

The V and J genes are TRBV14 and TRBJ2-5; perhaps D is TRBD1 or TRBD2 (5 bases each). Trimming took off 3 bases at V and 1 base at J, with 15 bases between the two ends. The CDR3 contains 16 residues. Per the germline V gene, CDR1 is SGHDN and CDR2 is FVKESK. CDR3 DNA sequence: TGTGCCAGCAGCCAGAGGGACCGTCGGACCCAAGAGACCCAGTACTTC. It specifies CASSQRDRRTQETQYF.

The rearrangement uses TRBV19 and TRBJ2-7; D might be TRBD1 or TRBD2, each matching 6 bases. Germline CDR1 is LNHDA and CDR2 is SQIVND (reference sequence). This CDR3 region has 15 residues. With 1 base removed from V and 0 bases from J, the gap between germline ends came to 10 bases. The CDR3, as DNA: TGTGCCAGTAGTATAGGCGGGACATACTCCTACGAGCAGTACTTC. It codes for CASSIGGTYSYEQYF.

With respect to this clone: At the DNA level, this CDR3 is encoded by other sequences in the same sample as well. This chain links TRBV4-3 with TRBJ2-7; 8 bases align to TRBD1. The germline gives CDR1 LGHNA, CDR2 YSLEER. Losses at the gene ends were 1 base for V and 2 bases for J; bases not matched to a gene: 4. CDR3 size: 15 residues. CDR3 coding DNA: TGCGCCAGCAGCCAAGTTCAGGGGGCCGCCTACGAGCAGTACTTC. Amino acids: CASSQVQGAAYEQYF.

The chain is built from TRBV7-3 and TRBJ2-1; D is uncertain. With 0 bases removed from V and 4 bases from J, the gap between germline ends came to 4 bases. Germline V lookup: CDR1 SGHTA, CDR2 FQGTGA. This CDR3 region has 13 residues. The CDR3 loop reads CASSLTQYNEQFF. The CDR3, as DNA: TGTGCCAGCAGCTTAACCCAATACAATGAGCAGTTCTTC.

The chain recombines TRBV5-6 with TRBJ2-5; a possible D gene is TRBD2 (5 bases). The germline CDR1 and CDR2 sequences are SGHDT and YYEEEE. The CDR3 covers 14 residues. V lost 0 bases, J lost 5 bases, and 11 bases lay in between. CDR3 amino acids: CASSLGTYGETQYF. CDR3 DNA sequence: TGTGCCAGCAGCTTGGGGACTTACGGGGAGACCCAGTACTTC.

This chain joins TRBV7-6 and TRBJ2-1; 12 positions match TRBD2. The CDR3 extends over 17 amino acids. V trimming: 1 base; J trimming: 6 bases; junction bases outside the gene matches: 7. Germline assignment: CDR1 SGHVS and CDR2 FNYEAQ. Here the CDR3 reads CASSLGTLAGGGNEQFF. CDR3 coding DNA: TGTGCCAGCAGCTTAGGGACCCTAGCGGGAGGGGGCAATGAGCAGTTCTTC.